This TCR beta chain is drawn from a study of naive and memory T cell subsets. Whole-study findings and limits: In CD4 and CD8 cells, diversity dropped from naive through EMRA.

Both TRBC1 and TRBC2 were covered by a beta constant-region primer of two equimolar oligonucleotides. TCRdb recomputed calls from the UMI-ligation and nested PCR reads with MiXCR, one row per CDR3 protein. The sample lists 4,500 or so distinct CDR3 sequences, around 7.8% occurring once. Notes on this clonotype: Its cognate antigen is unknown.

The germline gives CDR1 MNHNY, CDR2 SVGAGI (reference sequence). With V trimmed by 2 bases and J by 0 bases, 5 bases remained unmatched. CDR3 size: 17 residues. Cells stained for CD3, CD4, CD8, CD45RA, CD27 and viability were sorted into four CD45RA/CD27 subsets. The source of this sequence is a human donor in good health. The V gene is TRBV6-6, the J gene TRBJ1-5; 9 bases are shared with TRBD1. The specimen sequenced was CD4+ TEMRA cells from blood. Described subset: effector memory re-expressing CD45RA, CD45RA+ CD27-. In nucleotides, the CDR3 is TGTGCCAGCAGTTACGCGACAGGGGGGTATAGCAATCAGCCCCAGCATTTT. Amino acid sequence: CASSYATGGYSNQPQHF.